This T cell receptor (beta chain) derives from a study of cytomegalovirus exposure and HLA in healthy donors. Points from the study as a whole: Productive status was seen about 90% or about 30% of the time for most TCR beta V segments in an earlier analysis. Most likely, a cluster of highly shared sequence variants arose as a sequencing artifact.

The PCR had 60 Vbeta and 13 Jbeta primers. Using immunoSEQ multiplex PCR, the repertoire was profiled, and TCRdb retains in-frame clones only, with some absent. Among around 200,000 clones listed, roughly 80% were seen once. This clone was seen a handful of times. The antigen remains unidentified. CDR1 and CDR2 (germline): SGDLS, YYNGEE. This CDR3 contains 12 residues. Trimming cost V 4 bases and J 3 bases, with 6 bases left between them. The sequence derives from a woman aged 25-40 years in good health and CMV-seropositive. The sequenced sample was PBMCs. The chain links TRBV9 to TRBJ2-3; D unresolved. The CDR3 is CASSPRTDTQYF. CDR3 bases: TGTGCCAGCAGCCCGAGAACAGATACGCAGTATTTT.